This T cell receptor beta chain comes out of a study of cytomegalovirus exposure and HLA in healthy donors. Each donor's status was that of a healthy bone marrow donor. The PCR was carried out with 60 Vbeta primers and 13 Jbeta primers. TCRdb keeps only in-frame clones here, not all; method: immunoSEQ multiplex PCR. The profile shows roughly 170,000 clones, over 70% of them singletons. V lost 4 bases and J lost 4, with 8 bases in between. The CDR3 totals 12 residues. The germline V gene has CDR1 MDHEN and CDR2 SYDVKM. J is TRBJ2-7 and V is TRBV28; a possible D gene is TRBD2 (5 bases). The receptor was derived from a woman aged 30 to 39 in good health and CMV-seropositive. Sequencing was performed on PBMCs. Written as DNA, the CDR3 is TGTGCCAGCAGTTCCCCGGGGTACGAGCAGTACTTC. It is translated as CASSSPGYEQYF. Drawing the rest from reference TRBV28 and TRBJ2-7, the complete variable domain is DVKVTQSSRYLVKRTGEKVFLECVQDMDHENMFWYRQDPGLGLRLIYFSYDVKMKEKGDIPEGYSVSREKKERFSLILESASTNQTSMYLCASSSPGYEQYFGPGTRLTVT.